A selection of T cell receptor beta chains follows, all from one sample in a study of T-cell reconstitution after alpha-beta-depleted transplantation in children. MiXCR was run by TCRdb on the PCR reads, yielding one entry per CDR3 protein. In the table there are hundreds of thousands of distinct CDR3 sequences, 8% to 11% of which are singletons. This sample comprised PBMCs, obtained before TCRalphabeta/CD19-depleted stem cell transplant. All receptors derive from a child aged 2-15 years with inherited bone marrow failure, due to receive a stem cell transplant. The CDR3 runs from the conserved cysteine through the conserved F or W. Fields, in order: D gene, clone size, J gene, V gene, CDR3 protein, CDR3 DNA. D genes are given only for firm matches. Clone size, where shown, is once, few, many, or a class for clones that have expanded.

. many TRBJ2-7 TRBV27 CASSPTQSTYEQYF TGTGCCAGCAGCCCAACGCAAAGCACCTACGAGCAGTACTTC
TRBD2 many TRBJ2-1 TRBV12-3/TRBV12-4 CASSLRPSGRGYNEQFF TGTGCCAGCAGTTTACGGCCTAGCGGGAGAGGGTACAATGAGCAGTTCTTC
. . TRBJ1-2 TRBV12-3/TRBV12-4 CASSLFGAGNYGYTF TGTGCCAGCAGTTTATTTGGGGCAGGCAACTATGGCTACACCTTC
TRBD2 many TRBJ2-4 TRBV4-2 CASSQTQAGEGEVIQYF TGTGCCAGCAGCCAGACTCAGGCGGGGGAAGGAGAGGTCATTCAGTACTTC
. once TRBJ2-1 TRBV9 CASSVASAYNEQFF TGTGCCAGCAGCGTAGCGTCTGCATACAATGAGCAGTTCTTC
. few TRBJ2-5 TRBV19 CASSILPGETQYF TGTGCCAGTAGTATCCTACCAGGGGAGACCCAGTACTTC
. many TRBJ2-1 TRBV10-3 CAISASGTEQFF TGTGCCATCAGTGCCTCCGGGACCGAGCAGTTCTTC
TRBD2 . TRBJ2-2 TRBV6-1 CASSETWGKWLAVLNTGELFF TGTGCCAGCAGTGAGACTTGGGGGAAATGGCTAGCGGTTCTGAACACCGGGGAGCTGTTTTTT
TRBD2 many TRBJ2-1 TRBV5-1 CASSSTSGSVDEQFF TGCGCCAGCAGCTCGACTAGCGGGAGTGTCGATGAGCAGTTCTTC
TRBD1 many TRBJ1-4 TRBV6-1 CARPPTGVKEKLFF TGTGCCAGGCCCCCGACAGGGGTGAAAGAAAAACTGTTTTTT
TRBD2 many TRBJ2-2 TRBV20-1 CSARGRGSGRDTGELFF TGCAGTGCTAGAGGCAGGGGAAGCGGGAGGGACACCGGGGAGCTGTTTTTT
. many TRBJ1-2 TRBV27 CASSPTVRLNYGYTF TGTGCCAGCAGTCCGACCGTTAGGCTCAACTATGGCTACACCTTC
. many TRBJ2-3 TRBV20-1 CSARAEVGTDTQYF TGCAGTGCCCGCGCTGAAGTCGGCACAGATACGCAGTATTTT
. many TRBJ1-4 TRBV7-2 CASSLFRGEKLFF TGTGCCAGCAGCTTATTTCGGGGAGAAAAACTGTTTTTT
TRBD2 few TRBJ2-1 TRBV7-9 CASSFQRDGDEQFF TGTGCCAGCAGCTTCCAGCGGGACGGGGATGAGCAGTTCTTC
. few TRBJ2-5 TRBV20-1 CSARGWDPDQETQYF TGCAGTGCTAGAGGGTGGGATCCGGACCAAGAGACCCAGTACTTC
. . TRBJ1-5 TRBV7-8 CASSLDRRQPQHF TGTGCCAGCAGCTTAGACCGACGTCAGCCCCAGCATTTT
. few TRBJ2-3 TRBV28 CASLTGPRTDTQYF TGTGCCAGCCTAACAGGGCCTCGCACAGATACGCAGTATTTT
TRBD2 many TRBJ2-1 TRBV5-1 CASSPPGLAGGDEQFF TGCGCCAGCAGCCCCCCCGGGCTAGCGGGAGGGGATGAGCAGTTCTTC
. many TRBJ2-7 TRBV28 CASSQIYGLYEQYF TGTGCCAGCAGCCAAATCTATGGCCTTTACGAGCAGTACTTC
TRBD2 . TRBJ2-7 TRBV4-3 CASSQGPTAGDYEQYF TGCGCCAGCAGCCAAGGGCCCACCGCGGGGGACTACGAGCAGTACTTC
TRBD1 . TRBJ1-2 TRBV7-2 CASSTKLDRASYGYTF TGTGCCAGCAGCACCAAGCTGGACAGGGCGAGCTATGGCTACACCTTC
. . TRBJ2-5 TRBV5-1 CASSLAVPWETQYF TGCGCCAGCAGCTTGGCCGTGCCCTGGGAGACCCAGTACTTC
. many TRBJ2-2 TRBV30 CAWTPLDRDTGELFF TGTGCCTGGACCCCACTGGACCGCGACACCGGGGAGCTGTTTTTT
TRBD1 many TRBJ1-2 TRBV13 CASSPRTGNYGYTF TGTGCCAGCAGCCCCCGGACAGGCAACTATGGCTACACCTTC
. many TRBJ2-6 TRBV29-1 CSVEEATGANVLTF TGCAGCGTGGAGGAAGCTACTGGGGCCAACGTCCTGACTTTC
. many TRBJ2-7 TRBV12-3/TRBV12-4 CASRPQGRNLYEQYF TGTGCCAGCAGGCCACAGGGACGGAACCTTTACGAGCAGTACTTC
TRBD2 few TRBJ2-1 TRBV18 CASSPVTSGRGLSYNEQFF TGTGCCAGCTCACCAGTGACTAGCGGGAGGGGACTATCCTACAATGAGCAGTTCTTC
. many TRBJ2-7 TRBV23-1 CASSQLGLLAYEQYF TGCGCCAGCAGTCAATTGGGTCTTTTAGCCTACGAGCAGTACTTC
. few TRBJ1-2 TRBV27 CASSFGRYYGYTF TGTGCCAGCAGTTTTGGCAGATACTATGGCTACACCTTC
. many TRBJ2-1 TRBV20-1 CSARDVFSYNEQFF TGCAGTGCTAGAGATGTCTTCTCCTACAATGAGCAGTTCTTC
. . TRBJ2-1 TRBV6-5 CASIFFRDTRSYNEQFF TGTGCCAGCATTTTTTTCCGGGACACACGCTCCTACAATGAGCAGTTCTTC
. many TRBJ1-6 TRBV7-2 CASSLVGGHNSPLHF TGTGCCAGCAGCTTAGTGGGCGGACATAATTCACCCCTCCACTTT
TRBD1 . TRBJ1-1 TRBV7-8 CASSPGLGTGPMTEAFF TGTGCCAGCAGCCCGGGTCTGGGGACAGGGCCCATGACTGAAGCTTTCTTT
. few TRBJ2-2 TRBV5-6 CASSFADSGPGELFF TGTGCCAGCAGCTTCGCGGACAGCGGACCCGGGGAGCTGTTTTTT
. many TRBJ2-3 TRBV5-1 CASSTSDTQYF TGCGCCAGCAGTACCTCGGATACGCAGTATTTT
. many TRBJ2-1 TRBV4-1 CASSQDEIWGDWPYNEQFF TGCGCCAGCAGCCAAGATGAAATTTGGGGGGACTGGCCCTACAATGAGCAGTTCTTC
. few TRBJ2-6 TRBV7-9 CASSRRRSGANVLTF TGTGCCAGCAGCCGACGTCGCTCTGGGGCCAACGTCCTGACTTTC